This T cell receptor (beta chain) came from a study of control samples from healthy donors and cancer patients. This CDR3 contains 15 residues. Trimming pared 5 bases from V and 5 bases from J, leaving 19 bases between. CDR1 and CDR2 from the germline V gene are PRHDT and FYEKMQ (reference sequence). TCRdb's copy holds only in-frame clones and misses some; the assay was immunoSEQ multiplex PCR. The table includes 100,000 to 150,000 clones, more than 80% detected once. This chain uses TRBV13 with TRBJ2-7, with D perhaps TRBD2 (5 bases). This sequence originates from a man between 40 and 49 years old in good health. Sequencing used blood. This CDR3 is CASSLASGLSHEQYF. DNA of the CDR3: TGTGCCAGCAGCCTTGCAAGCGGCCTTTCTCACGAGCAGTACTTC.